The sequence of this TCR beta chain was determined in a study of shared clonotypes between healthy human individuals. Here immunoSEQ multiplex PCR was the method, and the copy in TCRdb shows in-frame clones only, minus some. The top ten clones hold about 12% of a sample with around 510,000 clones, around 77% of them seen once. The CDR3 is 17 residues long. V was clipped by 3 bases and J by 5 bases; unmatched bases: 9. Germline V CDR1 and CDR2: MGHRA, YSYEKL. Specimen: PBMCs. The sequence came from a woman aged 40-49 years in good health. Some clones in this sample may be carry-over from other donors' samples. The V call is TRBV4-1, the J call TRBJ2-1; 11 positions agree with TRBD2. The CDR3 is CASSQMAGTSGNNEQFF. DNA of the CDR3: TGCGCCAGCAGCCAGATGGCCGGGACTAGCGGCAACAATGAGCAGTTCTTC.